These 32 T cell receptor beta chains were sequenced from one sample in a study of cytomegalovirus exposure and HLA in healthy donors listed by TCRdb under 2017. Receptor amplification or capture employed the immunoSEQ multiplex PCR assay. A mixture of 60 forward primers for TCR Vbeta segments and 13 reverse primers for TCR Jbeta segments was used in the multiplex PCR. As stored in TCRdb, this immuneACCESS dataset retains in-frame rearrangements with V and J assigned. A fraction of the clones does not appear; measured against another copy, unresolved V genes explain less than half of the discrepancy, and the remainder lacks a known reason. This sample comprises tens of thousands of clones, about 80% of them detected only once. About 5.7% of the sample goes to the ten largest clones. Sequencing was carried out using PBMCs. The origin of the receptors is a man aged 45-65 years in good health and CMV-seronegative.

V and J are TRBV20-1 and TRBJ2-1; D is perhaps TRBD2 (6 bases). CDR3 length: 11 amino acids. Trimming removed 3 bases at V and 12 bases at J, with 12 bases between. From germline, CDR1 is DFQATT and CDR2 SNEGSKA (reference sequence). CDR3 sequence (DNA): TGCAGTGCTAGCCCCGGGACTCGGCAGTTCTTC. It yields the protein CSASPGTRQFF.

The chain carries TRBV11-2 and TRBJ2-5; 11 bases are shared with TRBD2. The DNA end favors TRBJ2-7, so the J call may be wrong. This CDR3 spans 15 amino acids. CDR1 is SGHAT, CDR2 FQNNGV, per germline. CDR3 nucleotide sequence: TGTGCCAGCAGCCCCGCTAGCGGGGGGTTCAACGAGCAGTACTTC. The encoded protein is CASSPASGGFNEQYF.

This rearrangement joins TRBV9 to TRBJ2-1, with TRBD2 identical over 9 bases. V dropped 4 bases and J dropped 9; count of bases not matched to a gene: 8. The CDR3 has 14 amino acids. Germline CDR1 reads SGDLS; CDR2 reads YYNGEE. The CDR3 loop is CASSFRGGASEQFF. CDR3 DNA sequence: TGTGCCAGCAGCTTTCGCGGGGGGGCAAGTGAGCAGTTCTTC.

CDR3 nucleotide sequence: TGCGCCAGCAGCCAAGAGATAGCCTTTAGCAATCAGCCCCAGCATTTT. It yields the protein CASSQEIAFSNQPQHF. V and J are TRBV4-3 and TRBJ1-5; the D is unclear. The CDR3 runs 16 residues. V dropped 0 bases and J dropped 0 bases, with 9 bases sitting between them. The germline CDR1 and CDR2 sequences are LGHNA and YSLEER.

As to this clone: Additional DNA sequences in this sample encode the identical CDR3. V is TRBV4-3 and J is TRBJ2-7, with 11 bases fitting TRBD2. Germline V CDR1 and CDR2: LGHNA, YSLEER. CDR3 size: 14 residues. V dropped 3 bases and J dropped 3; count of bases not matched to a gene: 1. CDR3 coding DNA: TGCGCCAGCAGCCAGGGACTAGCGGTCTACGAGCAGTACTTC. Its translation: CASSQGLAVYEQYF.

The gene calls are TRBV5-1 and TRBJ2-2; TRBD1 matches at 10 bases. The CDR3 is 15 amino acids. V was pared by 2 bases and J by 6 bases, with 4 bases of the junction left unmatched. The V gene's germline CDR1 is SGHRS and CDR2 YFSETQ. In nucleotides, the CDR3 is TGCGCCAGCAGCTTCGACAGGGGGCGGGCCGGGGAGCTGTTTTTT. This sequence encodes CASSFDRGRAGELFF.

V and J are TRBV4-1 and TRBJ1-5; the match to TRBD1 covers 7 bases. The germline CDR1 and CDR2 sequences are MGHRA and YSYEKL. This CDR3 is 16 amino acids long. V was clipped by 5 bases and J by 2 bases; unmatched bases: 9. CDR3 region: CASSDGDRRGNQPQHF. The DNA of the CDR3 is TGCGCCAGCAGCGATGGGGACAGAAGGGGCAATCAGCCCCAGCATTTT.

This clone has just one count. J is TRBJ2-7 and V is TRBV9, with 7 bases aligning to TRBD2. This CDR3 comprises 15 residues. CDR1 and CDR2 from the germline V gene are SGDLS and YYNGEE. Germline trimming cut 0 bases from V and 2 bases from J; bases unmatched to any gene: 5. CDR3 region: CASSVEPAGTYEQYF. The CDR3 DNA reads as TGTGCCAGCAGCGTAGAACCAGCGGGAACCTACGAGCAGTACTTC.

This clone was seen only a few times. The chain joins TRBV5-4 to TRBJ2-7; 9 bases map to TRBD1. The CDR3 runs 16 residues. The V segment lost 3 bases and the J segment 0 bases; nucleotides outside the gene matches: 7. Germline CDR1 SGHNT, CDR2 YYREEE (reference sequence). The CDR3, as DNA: TGTGCCAGCAGCTCAATTGGACAGGGGTACTCCTACGAGCAGTACTTC. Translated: CASSSIGQGYSYEQYF.

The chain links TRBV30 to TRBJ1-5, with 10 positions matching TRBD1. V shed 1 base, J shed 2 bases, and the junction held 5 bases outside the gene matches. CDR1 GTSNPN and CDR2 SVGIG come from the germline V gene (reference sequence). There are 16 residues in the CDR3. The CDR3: CAWSAMTGGRNQPQHF. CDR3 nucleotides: TGTGCCTGGAGTGCCATGACAGGGGGCCGCAATCAGCCCCAGCATTTT.

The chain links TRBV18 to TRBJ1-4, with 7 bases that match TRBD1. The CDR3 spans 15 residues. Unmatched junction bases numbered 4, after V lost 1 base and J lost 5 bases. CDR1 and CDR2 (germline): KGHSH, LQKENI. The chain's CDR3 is CASSPLGQTNEKLFF. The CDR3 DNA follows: TGTGCCAGCTCACCACTGGGACAGACGAATGAAAAACTGTTTTTT.

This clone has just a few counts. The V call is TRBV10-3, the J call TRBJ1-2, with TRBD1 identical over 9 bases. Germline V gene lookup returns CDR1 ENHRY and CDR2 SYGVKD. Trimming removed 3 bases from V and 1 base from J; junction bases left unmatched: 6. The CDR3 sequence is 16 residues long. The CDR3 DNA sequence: TGTGCCATCAGTGAAACCGGGACAGGGCTTAACTATGGCTACACCTTC. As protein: CAISETGTGLNYGYTF.

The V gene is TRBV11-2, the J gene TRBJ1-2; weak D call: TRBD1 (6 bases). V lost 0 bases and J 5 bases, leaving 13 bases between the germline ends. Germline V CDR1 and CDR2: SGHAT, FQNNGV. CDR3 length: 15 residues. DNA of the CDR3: TGTGCCAGCAGCTTAGATTTAGGGACACCATATGGCTACACCTTC. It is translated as CASSLDLGTPYGYTF.

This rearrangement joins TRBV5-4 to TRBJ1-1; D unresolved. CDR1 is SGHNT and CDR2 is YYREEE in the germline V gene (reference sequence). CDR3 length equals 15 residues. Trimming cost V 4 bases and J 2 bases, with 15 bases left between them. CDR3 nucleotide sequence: TGTGCCAGCAGCACGCCGACGAGAGGCAACACTGAAGCTTTCTTT. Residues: CASSTPTRGNTEAFF.

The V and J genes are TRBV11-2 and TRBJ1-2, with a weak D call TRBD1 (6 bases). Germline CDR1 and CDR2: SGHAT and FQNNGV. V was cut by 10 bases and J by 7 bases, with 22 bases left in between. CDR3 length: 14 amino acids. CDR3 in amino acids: CATQGTPWVGGYTF. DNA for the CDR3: TGTGCCACCCAGGGGACCCCCTGGGTGGGTGGCTACACCTTC.

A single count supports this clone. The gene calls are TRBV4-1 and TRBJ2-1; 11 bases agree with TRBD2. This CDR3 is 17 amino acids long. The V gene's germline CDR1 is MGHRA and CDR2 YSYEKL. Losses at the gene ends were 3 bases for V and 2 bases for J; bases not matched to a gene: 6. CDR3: CASSQRGLAEAYNEQFF. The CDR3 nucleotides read TGCGCCAGCAGCCAGAGGGGACTAGCGGAGGCCTACAATGAGCAGTTCTTC.

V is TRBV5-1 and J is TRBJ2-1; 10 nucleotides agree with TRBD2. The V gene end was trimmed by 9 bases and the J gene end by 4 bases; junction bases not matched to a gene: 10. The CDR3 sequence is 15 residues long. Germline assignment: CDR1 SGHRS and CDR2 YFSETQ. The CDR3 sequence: CATKPGTSAYNEQFF. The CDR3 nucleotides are TGCGCCACTAAACCCGGGACTAGCGCGTACAATGAGCAGTTCTTC.

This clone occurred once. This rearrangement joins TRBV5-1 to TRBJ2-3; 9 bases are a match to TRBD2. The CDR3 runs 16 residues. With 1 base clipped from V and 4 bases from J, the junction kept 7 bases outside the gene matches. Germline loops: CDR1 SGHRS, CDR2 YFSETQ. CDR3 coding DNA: TGCGCCAGCAGCTTGTACGGGCGGGGGGGTTCAGATACGCAGTATTTT. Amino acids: CASSLYGRGGSDTQYF.

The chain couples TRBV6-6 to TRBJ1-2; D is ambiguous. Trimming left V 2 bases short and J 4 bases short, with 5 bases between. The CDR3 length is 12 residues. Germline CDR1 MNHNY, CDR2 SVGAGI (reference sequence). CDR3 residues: CASSYTSYGYTF. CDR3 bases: TGTGCCAGCAGTTACACCAGCTATGGCTACACCTTC.

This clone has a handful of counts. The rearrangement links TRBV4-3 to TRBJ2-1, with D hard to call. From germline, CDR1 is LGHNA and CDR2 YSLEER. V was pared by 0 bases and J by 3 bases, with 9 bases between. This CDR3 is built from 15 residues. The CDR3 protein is CASSQDLLYYNEQFF. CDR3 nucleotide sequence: TGCGCCAGCAGCCAAGATTTGCTCTACTACAATGAGCAGTTCTTC.

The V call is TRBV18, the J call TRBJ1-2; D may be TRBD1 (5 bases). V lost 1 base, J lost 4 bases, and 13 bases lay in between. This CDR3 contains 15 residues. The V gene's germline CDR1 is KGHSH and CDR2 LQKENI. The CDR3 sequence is CASSPLQDFFYGYTF. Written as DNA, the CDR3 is TGTGCCAGCTCACCACTACAGGATTTCTTCTATGGCTACACCTTC. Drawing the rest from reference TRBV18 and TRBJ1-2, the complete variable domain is NAGVMQNPRHLVRRRGQEARLRCSPMKGHSHVYWYRQLPEEGLKFMVYLQKENIIDESGMPKERFSAEFPKEGPSILRIQQVVRGDSAAYFCASSPLQDFFYGYTFGSGTRLTVV.

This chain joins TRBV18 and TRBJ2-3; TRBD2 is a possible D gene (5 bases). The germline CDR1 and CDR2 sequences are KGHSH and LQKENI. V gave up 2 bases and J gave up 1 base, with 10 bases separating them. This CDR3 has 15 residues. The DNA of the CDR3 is TGTGCCAGCTCACCAGCTTGGACTGGCACAGATACGCAGTATTTT. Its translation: CASSPAWTGTDTQYF.

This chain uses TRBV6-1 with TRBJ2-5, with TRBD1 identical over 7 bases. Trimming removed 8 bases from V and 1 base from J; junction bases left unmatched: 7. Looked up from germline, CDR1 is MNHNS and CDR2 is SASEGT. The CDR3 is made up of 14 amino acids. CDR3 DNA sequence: TGTGCCAGCGCCACCACAGGGGTCCAAGAGACCCAGTACTTC. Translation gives CASATTGVQETQYF.

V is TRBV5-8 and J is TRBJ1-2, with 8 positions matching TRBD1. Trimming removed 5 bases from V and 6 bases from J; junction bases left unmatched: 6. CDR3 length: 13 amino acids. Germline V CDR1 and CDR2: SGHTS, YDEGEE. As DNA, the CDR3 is TGTGCCAGCAGTATTCAGGGGGCGAATGGCTACACCTTC. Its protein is CASSIQGANGYTF.

The CDR3 is CASSKAGSYNEQFF. The CDR3 DNA reads as TGTGCCAGCAGCAAGGCGGGGTCCTACAATGAGCAGTTCTTC. The chain has TRBV7-3 and TRBJ2-1; a weak D match, TRBD2 (6 bases). Trimming cost V 5 bases and J 1 base, with 9 bases left between them. CDR1 is SGHTA and CDR2 is FQGTGA in the germline V gene. The CDR3 covers 14 residues.

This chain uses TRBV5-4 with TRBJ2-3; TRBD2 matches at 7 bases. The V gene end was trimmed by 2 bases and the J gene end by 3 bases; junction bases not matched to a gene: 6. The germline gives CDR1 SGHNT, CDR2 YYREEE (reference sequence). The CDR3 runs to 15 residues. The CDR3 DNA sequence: TGTGCCAGCAGCTTCGGCGGGGGAAAGACAGATACGCAGTATTTT. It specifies CASSFGGGKTDTQYF.

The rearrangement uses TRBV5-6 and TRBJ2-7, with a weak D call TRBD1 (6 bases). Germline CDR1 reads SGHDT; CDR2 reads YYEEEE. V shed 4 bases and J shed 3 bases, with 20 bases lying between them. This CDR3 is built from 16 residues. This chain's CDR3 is CASSRSGQQKIYEQYF. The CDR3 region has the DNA TGTGCCAGCAGCAGAAGTGGACAGCAAAAAATCTACGAGCAGTACTTC.

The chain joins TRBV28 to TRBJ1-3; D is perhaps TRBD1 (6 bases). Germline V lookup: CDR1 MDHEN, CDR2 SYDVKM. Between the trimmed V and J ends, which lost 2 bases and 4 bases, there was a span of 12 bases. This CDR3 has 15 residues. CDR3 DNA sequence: TGTGCCAGCAGTTTAGGGGGCGCTTCGGGAAACACCATATATTTT. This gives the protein CASSLGGASGNTIYF.

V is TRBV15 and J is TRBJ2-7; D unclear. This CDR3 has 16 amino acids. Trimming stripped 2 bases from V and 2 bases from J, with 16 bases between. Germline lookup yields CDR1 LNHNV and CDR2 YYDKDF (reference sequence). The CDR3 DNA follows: TGTGCCACCAGCAGAAACTTCCGAACCACCACCTACGAGCAGTACTTC. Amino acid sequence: CATSRNFRTTTYEQYF. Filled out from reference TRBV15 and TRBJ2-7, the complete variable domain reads DAMVIQNPRYQVTQFGKPVTLSCSQTLNHNVMYWYQQKSSQAPKLLFHYYDKDFNNEADTPDNFQSRRPNTSFCFLDIRSPGLGDTAMYLCATSRNFRTTTYEQYFGPGTRLTVT.

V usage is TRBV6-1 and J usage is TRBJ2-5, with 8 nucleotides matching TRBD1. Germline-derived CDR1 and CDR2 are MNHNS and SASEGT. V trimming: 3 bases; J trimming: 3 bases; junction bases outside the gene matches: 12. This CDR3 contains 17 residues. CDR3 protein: CASSESVAGQGKETQYF. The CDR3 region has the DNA TGTGCCAGCAGTGAGTCAGTGGCCGGACAGGGTAAAGAGACCCAGTACTTC.

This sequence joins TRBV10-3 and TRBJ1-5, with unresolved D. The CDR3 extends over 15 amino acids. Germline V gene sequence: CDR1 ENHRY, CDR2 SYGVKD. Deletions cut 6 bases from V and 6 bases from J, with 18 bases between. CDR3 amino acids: CAISEGEEPSQPQHF. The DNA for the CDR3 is TGTGCCATCAGCGAAGGTGAGGAACCAAGTCAGCCCCAGCATTTT.

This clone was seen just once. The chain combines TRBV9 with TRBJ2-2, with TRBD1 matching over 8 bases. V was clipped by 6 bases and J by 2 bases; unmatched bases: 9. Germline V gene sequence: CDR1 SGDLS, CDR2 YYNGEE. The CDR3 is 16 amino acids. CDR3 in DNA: TGTGCCAGCATTCAGGGGGCCAACATCAACACCGGGGAGCTGTTTTTT. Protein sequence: CASIQGANINTGELFF. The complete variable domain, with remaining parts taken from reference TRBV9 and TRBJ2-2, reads DSGVTQTPKHLITATGQRVTLRCSPRSGDLSVYWYQQSLDQGLQFLIQYYNGEERAKGNILERFSAQQFPDLHSELNLSSLELGDSALYFCASIQGANINTGELFFGEGSRLTVL.